The 16 T cell receptor beta chains below come from one sample, sequenced in a study of T-cell reconstitution after alpha-beta-depleted transplantation in children. Researchers prepared the TCRbeta library using unique molecular identifiers, the study reports. TCRdb reprocessed the PCR reads via MiXCR and lists one record per CDR3 protein. Among about 980,000 distinct CDR3 sequences listed, roughly 29% were seen once. The starting material was PBMCs, mostly from graft donor cells, obtained 360 days after TCRalphabeta/CD19-depleted stem cell transplant. The origin of the receptors is a boy younger than two who had a stem cell transplant for SCID, so the T cells may come from the graft donor.

The rearrangement joins TRBV4-2 to TRBJ2-1; 7 positions agree with TRBD2. From germline, CDR1 is LGHNA and CDR2 YNFKEQ. The J segment lost 3 bases and the V segment lost 4 bases, leaving 15 bases of the junction unmatched. The CDR3 loop spans 18 amino acids. CDR3 bases: TGTGCCAGCAGCCCGGATCTTCTGGAGCGGGGTTTCTACAATGAGCAGTTCTTC. Residues: CASSPDLLERGFYNEQFF.

This clonotype was found a few times. The chain is built from TRBV12-3 or TRBV12-4 and TRBJ2-1; possible D gene TRBD2, 5 bases. This CDR3 region has 14 residues. Trimming stripped 2 bases from V and 8 bases from J, with 13 bases between. The CDR3 nucleotides read TGTGCCAGCAGTTTAACTAGTGGTGTGGATGAGCAGTTCTTC. Protein product: CASSLTSGVDEQFF.

This clonotype was detected a few times. This chain uses TRBV15 with TRBJ2-1; the match to TRBD2 covers 10 bases. Germline CDR1 reads LNHNV; CDR2 reads YYDKDF (reference sequence). V was pared by 3 bases and J by 16 bases, with 12 bases of the junction left unmatched. The CDR3 sequence is 14 residues long. The CDR3 region has the DNA TGTGCCACCAGCAGGGATAGCGGGGGGCGTCATTATTTCTTC. Encoded protein: CATSRDSGGRHYFF.

The genes are TRBV7-8 and TRBJ2-7; 8 bases are a match to TRBD1. This CDR3 has 16 residues. The germline V gene encodes CDR1 SGHVS and CDR2 FQNEAQ. V shed 1 base, J shed 2 bases, and the junction held 7 bases outside the gene matches. This CDR3 is CASSLGTGGYAYEQYF. DNA of the CDR3: TGTGCCAGCAGCTTAGGAACAGGGGGTTATGCCTACGAGCAGTACTTC.

The CDR3 nucleotides read TGTGCCAGCAGCGCCGACAGGGGGGAGTTCTATGGCTACACCTTC. Protein sequence: CASSADRGEFYGYTF. The chain uses TRBV9 and TRBJ1-2, with TRBD1 matching 9 bases. In germline, CDR1 is SGDLS, CDR2 YYNGEE. The junction had 7 bases not matched to a gene; V was cut back by 3 bases and J by 4 bases. This CDR3 spans 15 amino acids. Variable domain in full (rest from reference TRBV9 and TRBJ1-2): DSGVTQTPKHLITATGQRVTLRCSPRSGDLSVYWYQQSLDQGLQFLIQYYNGEERAKGNILERFSAQQFPDLHSELNLSSLELGDSALYFCASSADRGEFYGYTFGSGTRLTVV.

The sample holds a few counts of this clonotype. This sequence joins TRBV25-1 and TRBJ2-7, with 12 bases fitting TRBD2. The CDR3 runs 17 residues. The V and J ends lost 7 bases and 2 bases, in that order; junction bases with no gene match: 12. The germline gives CDR1 MGHDK, CDR2 SYGVNS. This chain's CDR3 is CASNPLAGGLPTYEQYF. The DNA of the CDR3 is TGTGCCAGCAATCCTCTAGCGGGGGGGCTTCCTACCTACGAGCAGTACTTC.

The chain employs TRBV27 and TRBJ2-1, with 8 bases that match TRBD1. Trimming took 7 bases from V and 7 from J; bases not matched to a gene: 9. Germline CDR1 is MNHEY and CDR2 is SMNVEV (reference sequence). This CDR3 spans 14 amino acids. Written as DNA, the CDR3 is TGTGCCAGCATCCCAGGGGGCTTAAGGAATGAGCAGTTCTTC. Protein sequence: CASIPGGLRNEQFF.

This clonotype occurred a few times. The chain couples TRBV27 to TRBJ2-7; D is perhaps TRBD1 or TRBD2 (5 bases each). CDR3 length equals 15 residues. V shed 7 bases and J shed 4 bases, with 20 bases lying between them. The germline gives CDR1 MNHEY, CDR2 SMNVEV (reference sequence). CDR3 sequence reads: CASKPQRGGQYEQYF. In nucleotides, the CDR3 is TGTGCCAGCAAACCTCAGAGGGGCGGTCAGTACGAGCAGTACTTC.

The chain carries TRBV7-2 and TRBJ2-3; 8 bases line up with TRBD2. The CDR3 runs 16 residues. CDR1 is SGHTA, CDR2 FQGNSA, per germline. The V and J ends lost 3 bases and 7 bases, in that order; junction bases with no gene match: 12. The CDR3 loop is CASSFKRGSEPYTQYF. The CDR3 DNA is TGTGCCAGCAGCTTTAAGCGGGGGTCCGAGCCCTATACGCAGTATTTT.

This clonotype showed up just a few times. The V gene is TRBV6-2 or TRBV6-3, the J gene TRBJ2-1; TRBD2 aligns across 7 bases. The germline CDR1 and CDR2 sequences are MNHEY and SVGEGT. The CDR3 is 16 residues long. Trimming at V came to 1 base and at J to 6 bases, leaving 9 bases not matched to a gene. The CDR3 nucleotides are TGTGCCAGCAGTTACTTAGCGGGTCCCCGCTTCAATGAGCAGTTCTTC. This codes for CASSYLAGPRFNEQFF.

The genes are TRBV28 and TRBJ2-7; TRBD2 matches at 8 bases. The germline gives CDR1 MDHEN, CDR2 SYDVKM. V was clipped by 6 bases and J by 1 base; unmatched bases: 5. The CDR3 is 14 amino acids. The CDR3 protein is CASRTGTSSYEQYF. The CDR3 coding sequence is TGTGCCAGCAGAACCGGGACTAGTTCCTACGAGCAGTACTTC.

The rearrangement links TRBV11-2 to TRBJ2-5; D possibly corresponds to TRBD2 (5 bases). V gave up 2 bases and J gave up 0 bases, with 22 bases separating them. Germline CDR1 and CDR2: SGHAT and FQNNGV. CDR3 length: 19 amino acids. The CDR3, as DNA: TGTGCCAGCAGCTTAACCAGCGGATCCGTAAGCCCGTACCAAGAGACCCAGTACTTC. This gives the protein CASSLTSGSVSPYQETQYF.

The chain employs TRBV11-1 and TRBJ2-3; D is possibly TRBD1 (6 bases). CDR1 and CDR2 (germline): SGHAT, FQDESV (reference sequence). The CDR3 runs 18 residues. Trimming cost V 3 bases and J 6 bases, with 25 bases left between them. The CDR3 loop reads CASSLLTGRTSTGDTQYF. DNA of the CDR3: TGTGCCAGCAGCTTGTTAACGGGACGGACTTCCACAGGGGATACGCAGTATTTT.

This chain joins TRBV2 and TRBJ2-3; 10 bases line up with TRBD2. Losses at the gene ends were 5 bases for V and 5 bases for J; bases not matched to a gene: 10. Germline CDR1 is SNHLY and CDR2 is FYNNEI. The CDR3 has 16 amino acids. The CDR3 DNA reads TGTGCCAGCAGTTTAGCGGGGGGAGTAAGGAAAGATACGCAGTATTTT. Translating gives CASSLAGGVRKDTQYF.

J is TRBJ2-7 and V is TRBV12-3 or TRBV12-4, with D perhaps assigned TRBD1 or TRBD2 (5 bases each). The CDR3 loop spans 15 amino acids. Trimming removed 4 bases from V and 0 bases from J, with 13 bases in between. CDR3 DNA sequence: TGTGCCAGCAGTTCCGGGACCACCCTCTCCTACGAGCAGTACTTC. It specifies CASSSGTTLSYEQYF.

This clonotype showed up just a few times. The chain couples TRBV5-1 to TRBJ1-5, with D unresolved. Germline CDR1 and CDR2: SGHRS and YFSETQ. This CDR3 has 14 amino acids. V was shortened by 3 bases and J by 7 bases, with 14 bases between the two germline ends. The CDR3: CASSWAGWLQPQHF. CDR3 nucleotides: TGCGCCAGCAGCTGGGCGGGGTGGCTACAGCCCCAGCATTTT. The whole variable domain, filled in from reference TRBV5-1 and TRBJ1-5, reads KAGVTQTPRYLIKTRGQQVTLSCSPISGHRSVSWYQQTPGQGLQFLFEYFSETQRNKGNFPGRFSGRQFSNSRSEMNVSTLELGDSALYLCASSWAGWLQPQHFGDGTRLSIL.